This T cell receptor (beta chain) was sequenced during a study of blood T cell repertoires in COVID-19. CDR3 length: 15 amino acids. CDR1 LGHDT and CDR2 YNNKEL come from the germline V gene (reference sequence). Deletions cut 5 bases from V and 2 bases from J, with 12 bases between. Method: immunoSEQ multiplex PCR; TCRdb's copy keeps in-frame clones and lacks some. The table records under 15,000 clones, 75% to 85% of them present only once. The J gene is TRBJ2-2, the V gene TRBV3-1 (or the pseudogene TRBV3-2); no definite D call. The sequencing input was peripheral blood. This TCR was recovered from a man in his forties with active or convalescent COVID-19. CDR3 sequence (DNA): TGTGCCAGCAGCTACTGGGCCCGAAACACCGGGGAGCTGTTTTTT. Translation: CASSYWARNTGELFF.